Detailed here is one T cell receptor beta chain. This sample stems from a study of blood T cell repertoires in COVID-19. Overall study: Collection of acute and convalescent COVID-19 samples took place in the United States, Italy and Spain.

CDR1 and CDR2 from the germline V gene are LGHDT and YNNKEL (reference sequence). V was clipped by 5 bases and J by 2 bases; unmatched bases: 9. This CDR3 contains 15 residues. Clones were sequenced by immunoSEQ multiplex PCR, and TCRdb holds only the in-frame ones, with some missing. The sample lists fewer than 500,000 clones; over 75% were seen once. The rearrangement joins TRBV3-1 (or the pseudogene TRBV3-2) to TRBJ2-7, with 7 bases identical to TRBD1. Specimen: PBMCs or T cells enriched from blood (not recorded which). The clonotype originates from a woman younger than 45 with acute COVID-19. In DNA, the CDR3 is TGTGCCAGCAGCGGAAACAGGGGTTATACCTACGAGCAGTACTTC. It yields the protein CASSGNRGYTYEQYF.